The 28 T cell receptor beta chains listed next were all sequenced from one sample in a study of blood T cell repertoires in COVID-19. Clones were sequenced by immunoSEQ multiplex PCR, and TCRdb holds only the in-frame ones, with some missing. The sample shows 150,000 to 200,000 clones, about 81% of them seen only once. Specimen: peripheral blood. The receptor source for this set is a woman aged 80 or over with COVID-19, enrolled during active disease.

The V gene is TRBV4-1, the J gene TRBJ1-1; D is possibly TRBD1 (5 bases). This CDR3 has 17 residues. Trimming cost V 2 bases and J 0 bases, with 16 bases left between them. The germline CDR1 and CDR2 sequences are MGHRA and YSYEKL. CDR3 in amino acids: CASSQRAGIRMNTEAFF. CDR3 nucleotides: TGCGCCAGCAGCCAACGGGCAGGGATTCGAATGAACACTGAAGCTTTCTTT.

In this sample, this clone turned up a few times. The chain has TRBV9 and TRBJ2-5; TRBD1 is a possible D gene (6 bases). The germline V gene has CDR1 SGDLS and CDR2 YYNGEE. V was clipped by 4 bases and J by 1 base, with 14 bases between them. The CDR3 sequence is 15 residues long. The CDR3 region has the DNA TGTGCCAGCAGCACGTCCGGGACACTCCAAGAGACCCAGTACTTC. Its protein product is CASSTSGTLQETQYF.

The V call is TRBV7-9, the J call TRBJ1-2, with a possible D match to TRBD1 (5 bases). The CDR3 length is 13 residues. Trimming took off 5 bases at V and 5 bases at J, with 12 bases between the two ends. Germline V gene lookup returns CDR1 SEHNR and CDR2 FQNEAQ (reference sequence). The CDR3 DNA is TGTGCCAGCAGCGGAGGGCAGGGATATGGCTACACCTTC. Translated, it gives CASSGGQGYGYTF.

The chain combines TRBV18 with TRBJ1-1; the D gene is possibly TRBD1 (6 bases). This CDR3 is built from 14 residues. Trimming took 3 bases from V and 4 from J, leaving 12 bases between them. Germline V CDR1 and CDR2: KGHSH, LQKENI. The CDR3, as DNA: TGTGCCAGCTCACCGGGGGGGGGCAGCACTGAAGCTTTCTTT. This codes for CASSPGGGSTEAFF.

The J gene is TRBJ2-4, the V gene TRBV28; D gene uncertain. The V and J ends lost 5 bases and 1 base respectively, with 12 bases between them. The germline V gene encodes CDR1 MDHEN and CDR2 SYDVKM. This CDR3 is built from 15 residues. For the CDR3, the DNA is TGTGCCAGCAGTCCCCTTCCTGGCGCCAAAAACATTCAGTACTTC. Protein: CASSPLPGAKNIQYF.

This sequence joins TRBV9 and TRBJ1-3, with unresolved D. V lost 3 bases and J lost 0, with 16 bases in between. Germline V lookup: CDR1 SGDLS, CDR2 YYNGEE. The CDR3 is 17 residues long. The CDR3: CASSGRSGKNSGNTIYF. As DNA, the CDR3 is TGTGCCAGCAGCGGGCGGTCGGGGAAAAACTCTGGAAACACCATATATTTT.

The sample holds one count of this clone. This chain connects TRBV5-4 to TRBJ1-2; D might be TRBD1 (5 bases). The CDR3 sequence is 14 residues long. V was trimmed by 1 base and J by 6 bases, leaving 13 bases between them. The germline V gene has CDR1 SGHNT and CDR2 YYREEE (reference sequence). The CDR3 spells CASSLRGAGDGYTF. In DNA form, the CDR3 reads TGTGCCAGCAGCTTGAGGGGCGCCGGCGATGGCTACACCTTC.

This chain connects TRBV12-3 or TRBV12-4 to TRBJ2-3; the D is unclear. The length of the CDR3 is 12 residues. Trimming removed 5 bases at V and 6 bases at J, with 9 bases between. CDR3 DNA sequence: TGTGCCAGCAGTAACAACCCGGATACGCAGTATTTT. Amino acids: CASSNNPDTQYF.

This clone came up once. The rearrangement links TRBV15 to TRBJ2-7; 7 positions match TRBD2. Germline CDR1 LNHNV, CDR2 YYDKDF (reference sequence). The CDR3 loop spans 15 amino acids. V gave up 1 base and J gave up 4 bases; unmatched junction bases: 7. CDR3 in DNA: TGTGCCACCAGCAGAGTTACGGAGCGGGGTTACGAGCAGTACTTC. Translating it yields CATSRVTERGYEQYF.

This clone has more than one count but fewer than ten. The chain recombines TRBV7-3 with TRBJ2-1, with TRBD1 matching 9 bases. There are 16 residues in the CDR3. The V and J ends lost 2 bases and 8 bases, in that order; junction bases with no gene match: 10. Per the germline V gene, CDR1 is SGHTA and CDR2 is FQGTGA. In DNA form, the CDR3 reads TGTGCCAGCAGCTTATTTGGCCCAGGGACAGGGTATGAGCAGTTCTTC. Translated: CASSLFGPGTGYEQFF.

The chain combines TRBV18 with TRBJ1-3; 9 bases are shared with TRBD1. The CDR3 sequence is 18 residues long. With V trimmed by 6 bases and J by 0 bases, 12 bases remained unmatched. CDR1 KGHSH and CDR2 LQKENI come from the germline V gene. CDR3 in amino acids: CASSLLTGTGNSGNTIYF. CDR3 sequence (DNA): TGTGCCAGCTCTCTACTCACCGGGACAGGGAACTCTGGAAACACCATATATTTT.

The V gene is TRBV28, the J gene TRBJ1-1, with 10 bases matching TRBD1. CDR1 is MDHEN, CDR2 SYDVKM, per germline. V trimming: 3 bases; J trimming: 6 bases; junction bases outside the gene matches: 10. The CDR3 loop spans 16 amino acids. For the CDR3, the DNA is TGTGCCAGCAGTTTGGACAGGGGGAAAATCGGCTCTGAAGCTTTCTTT. Protein sequence: CASSLDRGKIGSEAFF.

The genes are TRBV4-2 and TRBJ2-2; 9 bases line up with TRBD1. Per the germline V gene, CDR1 is LGHNA and CDR2 is YNFKEQ. The CDR3 runs 17 residues. V lost 4 bases and J lost 6; bases outside the gene matches: 12. The CDR3 loop is CASSRSGGGTGSGELFF. The CDR3 DNA is TGTGCCAGCAGCCGAAGTGGGGGAGGGACAGGGTCCGGGGAGCTGTTTTTT.

The chain employs TRBV4-2 and TRBJ2-3, with D possibly TRBD1 on 6 matching bases. Germline CDR1 is LGHNA and CDR2 is YNFKEQ. Trimming removed 1 base from V and 3 bases from J, with 17 bases in between. The length of the CDR3 is 17 residues. CDR3 in DNA: TGTGCCAGCAGCCAAGCGGTTCAGGGGATAGCGACAGATACGCAGTATTTT. Translating gives CASSQAVQGIATDTQYF.

This clone was seen a few times. J is TRBJ2-2 and V is TRBV20-1; 7 nucleotides match TRBD2. This CDR3 has 14 residues. Trimming removed 3 bases from V and 0 bases from J; junction bases left unmatched: 1. CDR1 is DFQATT and CDR2 is SNEGSKA in the germline V gene (reference sequence). Here the CDR3 reads CSASGGANTGELFF. As DNA, the CDR3 is TGCAGTGCTAGTGGGGGGGCGAACACCGGGGAGCTGTTTTTT.

The chain joins TRBV6-6 to TRBJ2-2, with D perhaps TRBD1 (5 bases). V shed 6 bases and J shed 1 base, with 9 bases lying between them. CDR1 is MNHNY and CDR2 is SVGAGI in the germline V gene (reference sequence). This CDR3 has 14 residues. The CDR3 region has the DNA TGTGCCAGCAGCGGCAGGGAGAACACCGGGGAGCTGTTTTTT. Its protein product is CASSGRENTGELFF.

The chain has TRBV11-3 and TRBJ2-2, with D maybe TRBD2 (6 bases). CDR3 length equals 16 residues. Trimming removed 0 bases at V and 0 bases at J, with 8 bases between. Germline CDR1 is SGHNT and CDR2 is YENEEA. The CDR3 here is CASSLETGANTGELFF. The DNA for the CDR3 is TGTGCCAGCAGCTTAGAGACGGGGGCGAACACCGGGGAGCTGTTTTTT.

The chain carries TRBV18 and TRBJ1-4; TRBD1 might be the D (5 bases). V shed 3 bases and J shed 5 bases, with 10 bases lying between them. CDR1 is KGHSH, CDR2 LQKENI, per germline. The CDR3 contains 14 residues. CDR3 nucleotides: TGTGCCAGCTCACCTCGCCGGACAAATGAAAAACTGTTTTTT. This gives the protein CASSPRRTNEKLFF. Variable domain in full (rest from reference TRBV18 and TRBJ1-4): NAGVMQNPRHLVRRRGQEARLRCSPMKGHSHVYWYRQLPEEGLKFMVYLQKENIIDESGMPKERFSAEFPKEGPSILRIQQVVRGDSAAYFCASSPRRTNEKLFFGSGTQLSVL.

V and J are TRBV9 and TRBJ1-2; 9 bases align to TRBD1. This CDR3 has 15 residues. J was trimmed by 4 bases and V by 2 bases; bases with no gene match: 6. Germline CDR1 and CDR2: SGDLS and YYNGEE. CDR3 loop: CASSVSTGGIYGYTF. CDR3 coding DNA: TGTGCCAGCAGCGTCTCGACAGGGGGAATCTATGGCTACACCTTC. Drawing the rest from reference TRBV9 and TRBJ1-2, the complete variable domain is DSGVTQTPKHLITATGQRVTLRCSPRSGDLSVYWYQQSLDQGLQFLIQYYNGEERAKGNILERFSAQQFPDLHSELNLSSLELGDSALYFCASSVSTGGIYGYTFGSGTRLTVV.

The V and J genes are TRBV9 and TRBJ2-2; 7 bases align to TRBD2. CDR3 size: 16 residues. Per germline, CDR1 SGDLS and CDR2 YYNGEE. With 0 bases clipped from V and 7 bases from J, the junction kept 9 bases outside the gene matches. CDR3 coding DNA: TGTGCCAGCAGCGTAGACCTGGCGGGGGTTGGCGGGGAGCTGTTTTTT. Its protein is CASSVDLAGVGGELFF.

The J gene is TRBJ2-7, the V gene TRBV28; D is perhaps TRBD1 (6 bases). The CDR3 has 17 residues. The V and J ends lost 8 bases and 3 bases respectively, with 26 bases between them. CDR1 MDHEN and CDR2 SYDVKM come from the germline V gene. In DNA form, the CDR3 reads TGTGCCAGCCCACCCGGGCAGGGGAAGGTCATGGGCTACGAGCAGTACTTC. Encoded protein: CASPPGQGKVMGYEQYF.

The chain is built from TRBV5-1 and TRBJ2-3; 13 bases are shared with TRBD2. Germline CDR1 and CDR2: SGHRS and YFSETQ. The length of the CDR3 is 16 residues. Unmatched junction bases numbered 7, after V lost 4 bases and J lost 5 bases. The CDR3 nucleotides read TGCGCCAGCAGCCACGGGACTAGCGGGGTTGGAGATACGCAGTATTTT. This sequence encodes CASSHGTSGVGDTQYF. The full variable domain, its missing parts supplied by reference TRBV5-1 and TRBJ2-3, is KAGVTQTPRYLIKTRGQQVTLSCSPISGHRSVSWYQQTPGQGLQFLFEYFSETQRNKGNFPGRFSGRQFSNSRSEMNVSTLELGDSALYLCASSHGTSGVGDTQYFGPGTRLTVL.

This chain joins TRBV3-1 (or the pseudogene TRBV3-2) and TRBJ2-2; 11 bases match TRBD2. Trimming removed 0 bases from V and 0 bases from J; junction bases left unmatched: 9. From germline, CDR1 is LGHDT and CDR2 YNNKEL (reference sequence). The CDR3 loop spans 20 amino acids. CDR3 sequence reads: CASSQEGLAGGVSNTGELFF. The CDR3 bases are TGTGCCAGCAGCCAAGAGGGGCTAGCGGGGGGAGTATCGAACACCGGGGAGCTGTTTTTT.

V usage is TRBV11-2 and J usage is TRBJ2-7, with 7 bases fitting TRBD1. V shed 5 bases and J 2 bases; nucleotides not matched to a gene: 9. The CDR3 sequence is 15 residues long. Per germline, CDR1 SGHAT and CDR2 FQNNGV. The CDR3 loop reads CASSPRWDSTYEQYF. CDR3 DNA: TGTGCCAGCAGCCCACGGTGGGACAGTACCTACGAGCAGTACTTC.

The chain recombines TRBV2 with TRBJ2-7, with D tentatively TRBD1 (5 bases). The CDR3 runs 12 residues. The V end lost 2 bases, the J end lost 5 bases, and 7 bases lay between the germline ends. Germline lookup yields CDR1 SNHLY and CDR2 FYNNEI. Written as DNA, the CDR3 is TGTGCCAGCAGTGAAACAGGAGACGAGCAGTACTTC. It codes for CASSETGDEQYF. Supplemented by reference TRBV2 and TRBJ2-7, the full variable domain reads EPEVTQTPSHQVTQMGQEVILRCVPISNHLYFYWYRQILGQKVEFLVSFYNNEISEKSEIFDDQFSVERPDGSNFTLKIRSTKLEDSAMYFCASSETGDEQYFGPGTRLTVT.

Turning to this clone: In the same sample, other DNA sequences code for this CDR3. The chain uses TRBV5-1 and TRBJ2-6; D is uncertain. Trimming shortened V by 2 bases and J by 0 bases, and 6 bases separated the two germline ends. Germline V CDR1 and CDR2: SGHRS, YFSETQ. The CDR3 totals 15 residues. The CDR3 nucleotides read TGCGCCAGCAGCTTAAGTAGCTCTGGGGCCAACGTCCTGACTTTC. Amino acid sequence: CASSLSSSGANVLTF.

This chain links TRBV11-2 with TRBJ1-2; perhaps TRBD1 as D (5 bases). The CDR3 runs to 14 residues. The germline CDR1 and CDR2 sequences are SGHAT and FQNNGV. V was pared by 4 bases and J by 7 bases, with 16 bases between. CDR3 sequence (DNA): TGTGCCAGCAGCTCGGACTGGCCGGGGGGTGGCTACACCTTC. Amino acid sequence: CASSSDWPGGGYTF.

The chain employs TRBV20-1 and TRBJ1-1; D ambiguous. The germline gives CDR1 DFQATT, CDR2 SNEGSKA (reference sequence). The CDR3 runs 13 residues. The ends were cut back, 3 bases at V and 3 bases at J, with 11 bases in the middle. The DNA for the CDR3 is TGCAGTGCTAGTCCCGGGTCGGACACTGAAGCTTTCTTT. Amino acids: CSASPGSDTEAFF.